This TCR beta chain was profiled in a study of response to subunit inactivated influenza vaccine. TCRdb reanalysed the RT-PCR reads using MiXCR and keeps one entry per CDR3 protein. The sample yields approximately 490,000 distinct CDR3 sequences, roughly 7.6% seen once. Study-level findings and limits: Authors suggested each seasonal influenza vaccination recruits few new T cells.

This CDR3 has 15 amino acids. Germline loops: CDR1 MNHEY, CDR2 SVGAGI. Deletions cut 0 bases from V and 2 bases from J, with 5 bases between. Notes on this clonotype: Its antigen is undetermined.

The receptor was derived from a man aged 50 to 69 who received an inactivated influenza vaccine. The starting material was PBMCs from blood, obtained around 25 months after vaccination. This sequence joins TRBV6-5 and TRBJ2-6; D not certain. This CDR3 reads CASSYSNTGANVLTF. In DNA form, the CDR3 reads TGTGCCAGCAGTTACTCGAACACTGGGGCCAACGTCCTGACTTTC.